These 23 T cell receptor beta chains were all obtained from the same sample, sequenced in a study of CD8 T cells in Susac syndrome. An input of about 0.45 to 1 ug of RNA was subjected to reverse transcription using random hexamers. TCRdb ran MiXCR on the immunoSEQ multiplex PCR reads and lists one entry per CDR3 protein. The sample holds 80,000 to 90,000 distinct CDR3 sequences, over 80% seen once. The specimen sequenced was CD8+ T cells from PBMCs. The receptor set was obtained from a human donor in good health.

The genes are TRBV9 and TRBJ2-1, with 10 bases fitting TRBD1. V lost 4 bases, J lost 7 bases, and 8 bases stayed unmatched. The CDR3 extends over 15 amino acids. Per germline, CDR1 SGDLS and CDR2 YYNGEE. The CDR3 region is CASSPWTGGHNEQFF. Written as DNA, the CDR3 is TGTGCCAGCAGCCCATGGACAGGGGGTCATAATGAGCAGTTCTTC.

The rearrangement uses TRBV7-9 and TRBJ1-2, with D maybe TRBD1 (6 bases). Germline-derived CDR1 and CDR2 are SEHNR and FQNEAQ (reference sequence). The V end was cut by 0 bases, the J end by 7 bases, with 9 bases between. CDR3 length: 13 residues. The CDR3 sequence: CASSLAGAPGYTF. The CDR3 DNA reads TGTGCCAGCAGCTTAGCGGGGGCTCCTGGCTACACCTTC.

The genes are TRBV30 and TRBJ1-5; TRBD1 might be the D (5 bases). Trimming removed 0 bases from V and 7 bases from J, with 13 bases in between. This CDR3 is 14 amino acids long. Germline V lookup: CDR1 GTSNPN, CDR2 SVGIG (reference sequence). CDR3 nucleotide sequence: TGTGCCTGGAGTGTAAGGGGAGGACGGCAGCCCCAGCATTTT. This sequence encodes CAWSVRGGRQPQHF.

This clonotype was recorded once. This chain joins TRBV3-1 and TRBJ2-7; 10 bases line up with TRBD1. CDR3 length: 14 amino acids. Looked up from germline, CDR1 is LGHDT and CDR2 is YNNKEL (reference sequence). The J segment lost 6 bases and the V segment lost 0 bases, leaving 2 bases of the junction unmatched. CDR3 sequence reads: CASSQDDRGLEQYF. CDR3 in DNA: TGTGCCAGCAGCCAAGATGACAGGGGGCTCGAGCAGTACTTC.

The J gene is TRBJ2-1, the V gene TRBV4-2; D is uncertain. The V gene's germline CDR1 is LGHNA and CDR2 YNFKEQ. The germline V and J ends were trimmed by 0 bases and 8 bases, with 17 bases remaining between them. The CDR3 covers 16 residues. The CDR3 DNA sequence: TGTGCCAGCAGCCAAGATCCAGGAAGAGCATGGGATGAGCAGTTCTTC. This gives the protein CASSQDPGRAWDEQFF.

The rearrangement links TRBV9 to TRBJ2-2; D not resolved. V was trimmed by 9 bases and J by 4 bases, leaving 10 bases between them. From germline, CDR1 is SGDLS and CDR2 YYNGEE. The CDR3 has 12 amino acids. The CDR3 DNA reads TGTGCCACAGATCCCGGCACCGGGGAGCTGTTTTTT. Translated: CATDPGTGELFF.

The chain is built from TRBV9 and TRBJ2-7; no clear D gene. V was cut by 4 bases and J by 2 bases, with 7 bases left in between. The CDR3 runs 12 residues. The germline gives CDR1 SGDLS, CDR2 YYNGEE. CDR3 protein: CASSSDTYEQYF. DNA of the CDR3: TGTGCCAGCAGCTCTGATACCTACGAGCAGTACTTC.

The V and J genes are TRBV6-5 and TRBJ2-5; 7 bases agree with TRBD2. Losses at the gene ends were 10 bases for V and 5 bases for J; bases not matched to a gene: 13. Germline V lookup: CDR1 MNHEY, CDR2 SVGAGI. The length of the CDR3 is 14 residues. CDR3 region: CATLAAGEAETQYF. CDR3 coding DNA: TGTGCCACCCTGGCTGCGGGGGAAGCGGAGACCCAGTACTTC.

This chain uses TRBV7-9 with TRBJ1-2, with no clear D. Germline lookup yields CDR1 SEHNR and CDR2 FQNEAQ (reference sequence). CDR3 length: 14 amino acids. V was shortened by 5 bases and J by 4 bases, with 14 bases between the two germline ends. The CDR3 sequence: CASSPNEAFYGYTF. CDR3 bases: TGTGCCAGCAGCCCCAATGAGGCCTTCTATGGCTACACCTTC.

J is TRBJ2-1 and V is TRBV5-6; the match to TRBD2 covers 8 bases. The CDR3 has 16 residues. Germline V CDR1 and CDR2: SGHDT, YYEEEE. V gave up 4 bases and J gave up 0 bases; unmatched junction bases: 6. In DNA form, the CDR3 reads TGTGCCAGCAGCCCCGACGGGGGGGGCTCCTACAATGAGCAGTTCTTC. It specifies CASSPDGGGSYNEQFF.

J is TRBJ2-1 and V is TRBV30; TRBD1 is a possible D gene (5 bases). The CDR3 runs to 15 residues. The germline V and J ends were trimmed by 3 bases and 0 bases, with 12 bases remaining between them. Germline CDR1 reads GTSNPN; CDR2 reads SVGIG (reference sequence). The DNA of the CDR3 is TGTGCCTGGAGCCGTAGTGGACACTCCTACAATGAGCAGTTCTTC. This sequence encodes CAWSRSGHSYNEQFF.

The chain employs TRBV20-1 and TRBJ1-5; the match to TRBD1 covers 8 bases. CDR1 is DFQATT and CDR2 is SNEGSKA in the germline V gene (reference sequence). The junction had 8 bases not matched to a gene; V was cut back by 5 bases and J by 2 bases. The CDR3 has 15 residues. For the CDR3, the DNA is TGCAGTGCTCAGACAGGGGAACAGGGCAATCAGCCCCAGCATTTT. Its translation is CSAQTGEQGNQPQHF.

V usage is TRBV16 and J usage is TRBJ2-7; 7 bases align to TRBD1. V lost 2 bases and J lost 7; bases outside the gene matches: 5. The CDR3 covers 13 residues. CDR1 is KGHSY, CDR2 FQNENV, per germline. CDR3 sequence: CASSQTGDREQYF. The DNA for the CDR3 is TGTGCCAGCAGCCAAACAGGGGATAGAGAGCAGTACTTC.

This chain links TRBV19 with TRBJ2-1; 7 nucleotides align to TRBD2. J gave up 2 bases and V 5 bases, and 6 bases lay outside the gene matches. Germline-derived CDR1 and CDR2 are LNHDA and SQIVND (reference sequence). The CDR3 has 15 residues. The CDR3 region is CASSVGRATYNEQFF. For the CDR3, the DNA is TGTGCCAGTAGTGTAGGGAGGGCCACCTACAATGAGCAGTTCTTC.

CDR3 in amino acids: CASSQEREGLNYGYTF. CDR3 DNA sequence: TGTGCCAGCAGCCAAGAAAGAGAGGGCCTCAACTATGGCTACACCTTC. The chain combines TRBV3-1 with TRBJ1-2; no clear D gene. The germline V gene has CDR1 LGHDT and CDR2 YNNKEL (reference sequence). This CDR3 is 16 amino acids long. V was clipped by 0 bases and J by 2 bases, with 13 bases between them.

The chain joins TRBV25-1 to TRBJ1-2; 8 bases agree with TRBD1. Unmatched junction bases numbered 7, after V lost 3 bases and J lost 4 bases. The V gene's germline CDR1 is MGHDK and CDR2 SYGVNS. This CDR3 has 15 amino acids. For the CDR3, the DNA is TGTGCCAGCAGTGATAAAGGGACAGGTCTCTATGGCTACACCTTC. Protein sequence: CASSDKGTGLYGYTF.

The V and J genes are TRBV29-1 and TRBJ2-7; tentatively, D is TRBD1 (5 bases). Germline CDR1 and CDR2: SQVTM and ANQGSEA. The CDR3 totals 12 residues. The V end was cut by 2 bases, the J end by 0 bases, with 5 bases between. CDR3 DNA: TGCAGCGTTGAAACAGGCTCCTACGAGCAGTACTTC. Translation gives CSVETGSYEQYF.

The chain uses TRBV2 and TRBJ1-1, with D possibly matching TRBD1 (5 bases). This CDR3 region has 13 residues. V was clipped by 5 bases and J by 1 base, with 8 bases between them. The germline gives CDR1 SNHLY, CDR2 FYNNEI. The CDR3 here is CASSTGENTEAFF. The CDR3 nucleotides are TGTGCCAGCAGTACAGGAGAGAACACTGAAGCTTTCTTT.

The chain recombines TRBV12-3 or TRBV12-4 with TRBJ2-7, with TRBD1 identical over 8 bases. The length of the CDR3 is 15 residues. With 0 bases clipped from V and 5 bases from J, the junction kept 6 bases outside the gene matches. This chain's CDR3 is CASSLASGGLDEQYF. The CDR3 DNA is TGTGCCAGCAGTTTAGCGTCAGGGGGCTTGGACGAGCAGTACTTC.

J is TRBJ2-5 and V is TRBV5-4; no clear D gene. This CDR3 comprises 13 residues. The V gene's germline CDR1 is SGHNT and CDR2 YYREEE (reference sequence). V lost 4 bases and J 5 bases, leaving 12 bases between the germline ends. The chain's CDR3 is CASSPSVAETQYF. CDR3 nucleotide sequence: TGTGCCAGCAGCCCCTCGGTTGCGGAGACCCAGTACTTC.

As DNA, the CDR3 is TGTGCCAGCAGTTACTCTATGGGTATGAACACTGAAGCTTTCTTT. This translates into CASSYSMGMNTEAFF. This rearrangement joins TRBV6-5 to TRBJ1-1, with no clear D. V lost 0 bases, J lost 0 bases, and 8 bases lay in between. There are 15 residues in the CDR3. Looked up from germline, CDR1 is MNHEY and CDR2 is SVGAGI.

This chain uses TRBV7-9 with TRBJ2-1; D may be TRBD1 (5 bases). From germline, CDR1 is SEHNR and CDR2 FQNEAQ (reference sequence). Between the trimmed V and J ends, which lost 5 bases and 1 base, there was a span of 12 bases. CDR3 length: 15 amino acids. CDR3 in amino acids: CASSHWAGSYNEQFF. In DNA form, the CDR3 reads TGTGCCAGCAGCCACTGGGCAGGGTCCTACAATGAGCAGTTCTTC.

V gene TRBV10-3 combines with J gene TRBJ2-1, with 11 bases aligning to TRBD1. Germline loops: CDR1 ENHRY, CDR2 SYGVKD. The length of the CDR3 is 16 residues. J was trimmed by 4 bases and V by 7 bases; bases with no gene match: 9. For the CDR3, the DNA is TGTGCCATCACCGGGACGGACAGGGGGCCGTACAATGAGCAGTTCTTC. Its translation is CAITGTDRGPYNEQFF.